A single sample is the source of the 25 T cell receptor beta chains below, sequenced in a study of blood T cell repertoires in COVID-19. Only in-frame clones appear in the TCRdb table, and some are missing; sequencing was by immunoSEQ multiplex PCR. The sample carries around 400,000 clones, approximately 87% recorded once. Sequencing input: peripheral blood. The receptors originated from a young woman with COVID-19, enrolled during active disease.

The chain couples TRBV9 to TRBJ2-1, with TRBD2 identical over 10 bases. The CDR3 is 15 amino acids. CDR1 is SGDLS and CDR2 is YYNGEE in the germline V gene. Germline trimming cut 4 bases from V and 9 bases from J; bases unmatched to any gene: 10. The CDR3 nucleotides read TGTGCCAGCAGCCCCTGGCTAGCGGGAGAGATTGAGCAGTTCTTC. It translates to CASSPWLAGEIEQFF.

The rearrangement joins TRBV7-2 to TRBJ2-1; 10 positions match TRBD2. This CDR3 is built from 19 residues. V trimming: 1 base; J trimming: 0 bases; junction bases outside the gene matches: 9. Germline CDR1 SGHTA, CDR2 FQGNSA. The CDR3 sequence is CASSLGRSGRGSSYNEQFF. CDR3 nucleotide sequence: TGTGCCAGCAGCTTAGGTCGAAGCGGGAGGGGGAGCTCCTACAATGAGCAGTTCTTC.

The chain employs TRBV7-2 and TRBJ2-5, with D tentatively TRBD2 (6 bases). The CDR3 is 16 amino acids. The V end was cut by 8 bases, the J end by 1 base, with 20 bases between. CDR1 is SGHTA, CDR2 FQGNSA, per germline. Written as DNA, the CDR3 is TGTGCCAGCTCAAAAGGGAAGTGGGGGGTCCAAGAGACCCAGTACTTC. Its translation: CASSKGKWGVQETQYF.

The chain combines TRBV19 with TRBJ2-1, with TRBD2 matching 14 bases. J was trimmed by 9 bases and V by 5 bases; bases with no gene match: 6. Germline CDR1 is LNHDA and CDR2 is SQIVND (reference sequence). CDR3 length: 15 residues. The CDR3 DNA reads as TGTGCCAGTAGTGCGACTAGCGGGAGGGCCGGTGAGCAGTTCTTC. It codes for CASSATSGRAGEQFF. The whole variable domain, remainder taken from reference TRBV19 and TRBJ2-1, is DGGITQSPKYLFRKEGQNVTLSCEQNLNHDAMYWYRQDPGQGLRLIYYSQIVNDFQKGDIAEGYSVSREKKESFPLTVTSAQKNPTAFYLCASSATSGRAGEQFFGPGTRLTVL.

Here the CDR3 DNA reads TGTGCCAGCAGCCCGAAGGGTACTAGTTCAGGGACCCAGTACTTC. Its translation is CASSPKGTSSGTQYF. V and J are TRBV11-2 and TRBJ2-5; the D gene is possibly TRBD2 (5 bases). Trimming shortened V by 5 bases and J by 7 bases, and 20 bases separated the two germline ends. The CDR3 spans 15 residues. The V gene's germline CDR1 is SGHAT and CDR2 FQNNGV.

DNA for the CDR3: TGTGCCAGCAGTTACTCGAGGGCAGGGGGGCTTGGCTACACCTTC. Encoded protein: CASSYSRAGGLGYTF. The rearrangement uses TRBV6-5 and TRBJ1-2; TRBD1 agrees at 7 bases. Germline CDR1 and CDR2: MNHEY and SVGAGI. This CDR3 spans 15 amino acids. Trimming took 0 bases from V and 7 from J; bases not matched to a gene: 8.

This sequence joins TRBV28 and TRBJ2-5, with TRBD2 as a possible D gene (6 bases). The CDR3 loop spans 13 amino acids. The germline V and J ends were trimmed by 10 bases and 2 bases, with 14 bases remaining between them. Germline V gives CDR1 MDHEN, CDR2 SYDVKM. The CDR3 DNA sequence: TGTGCCACCCTCTGGGGGGATCAAGAGACCCAGTACTTC. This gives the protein CATLWGDQETQYF.

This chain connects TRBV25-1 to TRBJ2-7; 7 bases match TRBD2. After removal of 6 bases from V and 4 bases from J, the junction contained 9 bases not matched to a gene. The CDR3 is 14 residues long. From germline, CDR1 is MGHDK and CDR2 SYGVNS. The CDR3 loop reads CASSRDYPSYEQYF. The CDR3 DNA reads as TGTGCCAGCAGCCGGGACTACCCTTCTTACGAGCAGTACTTC.

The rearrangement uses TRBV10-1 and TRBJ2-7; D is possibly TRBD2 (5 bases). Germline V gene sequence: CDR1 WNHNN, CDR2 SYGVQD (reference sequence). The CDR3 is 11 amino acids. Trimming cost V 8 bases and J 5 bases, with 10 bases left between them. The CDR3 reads CASGRSDEQYF. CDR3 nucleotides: TGCGCCAGCGGGAGAAGCGACGAGCAGTACTTC.

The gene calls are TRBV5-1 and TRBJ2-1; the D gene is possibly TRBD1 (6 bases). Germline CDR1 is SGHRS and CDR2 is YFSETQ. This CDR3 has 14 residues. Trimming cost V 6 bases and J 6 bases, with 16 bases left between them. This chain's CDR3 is CASNPSRGANEQFF. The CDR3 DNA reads TGCGCCAGCAATCCCAGCAGGGGTGCCAATGAGCAGTTCTTC.

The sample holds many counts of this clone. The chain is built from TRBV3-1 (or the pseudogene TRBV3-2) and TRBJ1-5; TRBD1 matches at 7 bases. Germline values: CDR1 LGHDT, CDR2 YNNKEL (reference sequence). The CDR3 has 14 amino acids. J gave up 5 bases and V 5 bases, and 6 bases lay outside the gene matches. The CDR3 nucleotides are TGTGCCAGCAGCTTCGGACAGGTGTATCAGCCCCAGCATTTT. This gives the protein CASSFGQVYQPQHF.

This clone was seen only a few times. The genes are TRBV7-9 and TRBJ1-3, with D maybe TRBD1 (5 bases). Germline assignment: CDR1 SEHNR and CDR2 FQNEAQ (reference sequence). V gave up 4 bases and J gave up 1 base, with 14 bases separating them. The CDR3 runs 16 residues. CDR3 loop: CASSYQGLSSGNTIYF. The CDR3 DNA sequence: TGTGCCAGCAGCTACCAGGGTTTGTCTTCTGGAAACACCATATATTTT.

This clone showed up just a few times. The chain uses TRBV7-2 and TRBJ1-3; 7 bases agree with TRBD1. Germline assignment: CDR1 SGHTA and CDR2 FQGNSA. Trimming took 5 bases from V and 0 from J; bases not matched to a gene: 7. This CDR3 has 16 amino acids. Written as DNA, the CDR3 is TGTGCCAGCAGCATAATCAGGGGGATCTCTGGAAACACCATATATTTT. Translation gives CASSIIRGISGNTIYF.

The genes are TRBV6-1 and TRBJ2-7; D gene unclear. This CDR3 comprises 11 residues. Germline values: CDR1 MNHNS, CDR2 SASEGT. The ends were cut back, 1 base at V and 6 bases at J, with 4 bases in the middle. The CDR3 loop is CASSEVLEQYF. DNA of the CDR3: TGTGCCAGCAGTGAAGTCCTCGAGCAGTACTTC.

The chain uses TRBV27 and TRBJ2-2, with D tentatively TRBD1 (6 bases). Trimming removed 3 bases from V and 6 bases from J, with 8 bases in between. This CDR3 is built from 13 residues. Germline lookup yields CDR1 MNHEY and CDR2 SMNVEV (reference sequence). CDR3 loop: CASSFKGAGELFF. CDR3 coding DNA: TGTGCCAGCAGTTTTAAGGGGGCCGGGGAGCTGTTTTTT.

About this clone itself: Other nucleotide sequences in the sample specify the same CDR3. CDR3 region: CASSPGGTEAFF. Written as DNA, the CDR3 is TGTGCCAGCAGCCCGGGGGGCACTGAAGCTTTCTTT. The rearrangement joins TRBV12-3 or TRBV12-4 to TRBJ1-1, with D maybe TRBD1 (5 bases). The CDR3 runs 12 residues. Trimming shortened V by 6 bases and J by 4 bases, and 9 bases separated the two germline ends.

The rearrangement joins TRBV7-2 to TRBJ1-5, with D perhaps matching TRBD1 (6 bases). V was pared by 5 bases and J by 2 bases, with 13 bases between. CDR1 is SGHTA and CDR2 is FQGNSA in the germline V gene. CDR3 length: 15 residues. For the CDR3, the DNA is TGTGCCAGCAGCCCGAGCTCAGGGGGCAATCAGCCCCAGCATTTT. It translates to CASSPSSGGNQPQHF. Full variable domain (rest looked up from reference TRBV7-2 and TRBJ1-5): GAGVSQSPSNKVTEKGKDVELRCDPISGHTALYWYRQSLGQGLEFLIYFQGNSAPDKSGLPSDRFSAERTGGSVSTLTIQRTQQEDSAVYLCASSPSSGGNQPQHFGDGTRLSIL.

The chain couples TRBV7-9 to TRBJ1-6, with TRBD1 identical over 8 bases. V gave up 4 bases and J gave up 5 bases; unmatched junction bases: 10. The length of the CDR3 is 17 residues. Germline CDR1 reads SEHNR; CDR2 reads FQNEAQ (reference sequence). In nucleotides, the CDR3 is TGTGCCAGCAGCTCCTATCAGGGGGCACAGGATAATTCACCCCTCCACTTT. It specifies CASSSYQGAQDNSPLHF.

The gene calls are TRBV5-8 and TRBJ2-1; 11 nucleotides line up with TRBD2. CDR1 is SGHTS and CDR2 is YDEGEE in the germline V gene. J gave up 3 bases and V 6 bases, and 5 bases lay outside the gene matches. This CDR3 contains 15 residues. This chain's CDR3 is CASTRGLAVYNEQFF. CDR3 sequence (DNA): TGTGCCAGCACCCGGGGACTAGCGGTCTACAATGAGCAGTTCTTC.

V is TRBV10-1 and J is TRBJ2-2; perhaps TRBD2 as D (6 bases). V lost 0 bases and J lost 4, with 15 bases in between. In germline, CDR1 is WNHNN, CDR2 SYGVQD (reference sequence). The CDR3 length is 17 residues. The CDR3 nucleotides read TGCGCCAGCAGTGAGTCGAGCCTTGGGACTGTCACCGGGGAGCTGTTTTTT. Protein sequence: CASSESSLGTVTGELFF.

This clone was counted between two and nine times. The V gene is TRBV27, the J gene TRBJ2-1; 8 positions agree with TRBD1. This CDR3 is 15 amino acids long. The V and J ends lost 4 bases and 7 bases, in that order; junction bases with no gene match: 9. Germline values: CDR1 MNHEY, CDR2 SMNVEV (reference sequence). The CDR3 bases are TGTGCCAGCAGTTCTTACGACAGGGGATGGAATGAGCAGTTCTTC. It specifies CASSSYDRGWNEQFF.

This chain's CDR3 is CASSSRGREGADTQYF. In nucleotides, the CDR3 is TGTGCCAGCAGCTCCCGCGGGCGGGAGGGGGCAGATACGCAGTATTTT. The rearrangement joins TRBV5-4 to TRBJ2-3; 9 bases line up with TRBD2. Germline V gives CDR1 SGHNT, CDR2 YYREEE (reference sequence). This CDR3 has 16 amino acids. V dropped 3 bases and J dropped 4; count of bases not matched to a gene: 9.

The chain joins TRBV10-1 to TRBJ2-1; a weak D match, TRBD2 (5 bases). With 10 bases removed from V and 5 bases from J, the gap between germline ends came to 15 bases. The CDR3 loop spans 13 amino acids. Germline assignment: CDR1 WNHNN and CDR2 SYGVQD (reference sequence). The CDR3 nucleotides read TGCGCCACAGGTTCCCCGGGGAACAATGAGCAGTTCTTC. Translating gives CATGSPGNNEQFF.

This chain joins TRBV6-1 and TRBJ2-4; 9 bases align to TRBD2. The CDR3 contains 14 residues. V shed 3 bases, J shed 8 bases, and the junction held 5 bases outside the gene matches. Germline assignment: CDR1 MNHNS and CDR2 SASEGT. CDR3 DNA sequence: TGTGCCAGCAGTGAGCTAGCGGGAAGGGACATTCAGTACTTC. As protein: CASSELAGRDIQYF.

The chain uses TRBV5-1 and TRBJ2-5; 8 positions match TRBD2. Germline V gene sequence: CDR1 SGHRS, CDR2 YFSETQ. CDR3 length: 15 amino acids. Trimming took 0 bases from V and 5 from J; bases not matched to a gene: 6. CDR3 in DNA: TGCGCCAGCAGCTTGGGTAGCGGGATAGCCGAGACCCAGTACTTC. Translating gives CASSLGSGIAETQYF.